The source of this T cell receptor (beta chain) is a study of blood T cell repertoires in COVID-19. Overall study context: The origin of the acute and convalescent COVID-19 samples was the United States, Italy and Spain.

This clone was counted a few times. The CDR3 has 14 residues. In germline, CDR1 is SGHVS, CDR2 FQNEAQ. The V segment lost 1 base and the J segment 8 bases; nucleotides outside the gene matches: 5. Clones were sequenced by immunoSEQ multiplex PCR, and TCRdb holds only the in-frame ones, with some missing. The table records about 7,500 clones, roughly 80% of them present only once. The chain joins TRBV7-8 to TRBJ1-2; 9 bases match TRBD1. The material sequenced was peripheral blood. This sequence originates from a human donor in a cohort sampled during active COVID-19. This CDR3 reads CASSLVGQGGGYTF. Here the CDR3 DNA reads TGTGCCAGCAGCTTAGTGGGACAGGGAGGAGGCTACACCTTC.